This T cell receptor beta chain comes out of a study of shared clonotypes between healthy human individuals. Each sorted subset replicate got 200 ng genomic DNA, 30,000 or so genomes. Repertoires were generated with immunoSEQ multiplex PCR, while TCRdb's copy carries only in-frame clones and drops some. The sample has 2 million to 3 million clones, over 85% seen once. The CDR3 runs 15 residues. Germline assignment: CDR1 MNHEY and CDR2 SVGAGI. With 7 bases removed from V and 1 base from J, the gap between germline ends came to 17 bases. The gene calls are TRBV6-5 and TRBJ2-7; perhaps TRBD1 as D (5 bases). This clonotype originated in a man aged 18 to 29 in good health. Some clones in this sample may be carry-over from other donors' samples. Sequenced input: naive CD4+ T cells from PBMCs. Subset meaning: CD45RA+ positively selected. CDR3 coding DNA: TGTGCCAGCACCCCCGCCAGGGTGGGGTCCTACGAGCAGTACTTC. It specifies CASTPARVGSYEQYF.